This T cell receptor (beta chain) emerged from a study of cytomegalovirus exposure and HLA in healthy donors. Study-level points and caveats: Confirmation was obtained in vitro that a few CMV-associated chains are specific for CMV antigens.

Germline-derived CDR1 and CDR2 are WNHNN and SYGVQD (reference sequence). Trimming took 2 bases from V and 6 from J, leaving 12 bases between them. The CDR3 totals 14 residues. This clone was detected a few times. The antigen remains undetermined. Libraries were prepared by immunoSEQ multiplex PCR; TCRdb keeps only in-frame clonotypes and omits some of them. The profile covers around 130,000 clones, with about 84% appearing a single time and about 2.2% taken by the ten largest. Sequenced: PBMCs. The J gene is TRBJ2-3, the V gene TRBV10-1; TRBD2 might be the D (6 bases). This TCR was sampled from a woman in her 30s in good health and CMV-seronegative. CDR3 region: CASSEGGLGDTQYF. The CDR3 nucleotides read TGCGCCAGCAGTGAGGGAGGGCTGGGGGATACGCAGTATTTT.